These 17 T cell receptor beta chains came from one sample sequenced in a study of control samples from healthy donors and cancer patients. Generated by immunoSEQ multiplex PCR, the TCRdb table keeps only in-frame clones and is missing some. The sample contains about 130,000 clones, just over 90% of which appear only once. Source material: PBMCs. These TCRs come from a man in his fifties or sixties with head and neck cancer.

In this sample, this clone turned up once. The V gene is TRBV10-1, the J gene TRBJ1-2; D is unclear. The CDR3 totals 13 residues. Trimming left V 10 bases short and J 3 bases short, with 15 bases between. Germline V gene data show CDR1 as WNHNN and CDR2 as SYGVQD (reference sequence). Written as DNA, the CDR3 is TGCGCCAACCTCTCCCCTGGGGACTATGGCTACACCTTC. The encoded protein is CANLSPGDYGYTF.

The rearrangement joins TRBV7-2 to TRBJ1-1, with 8 bases matching TRBD1. The germline V gene encodes CDR1 SGHTA and CDR2 FQGNSA. Germline trimming cut 5 bases from V and 0 bases from J; bases unmatched to any gene: 8. The CDR3 runs to 16 residues. The CDR3 is CASSPDRGGMNTEAFF. CDR3 coding DNA: TGTGCCAGCAGCCCCGACAGGGGAGGAATGAACACTGAAGCTTTCTTT. Looking up the rest from reference TRBV7-2 and TRBJ1-1 gives the full variable domain: GAGVSQSPSNKVTEKGKDVELRCDPISGHTALYWYRQSLGQGLEFLIYFQGNSAPDKSGLPSDRFSAERTGGSVSTLTIQRTQQEDSAVYLCASSPDRGGMNTEAFFGQGTRLTVV.

The chain links TRBV12-5 to TRBJ2-7; TRBD1 agrees at 9 bases. The V segment lost 7 bases and the J segment 0 bases; nucleotides outside the gene matches: 7. This CDR3 is 15 amino acids long. From germline, CDR1 is LGHNT and CDR2 FRNRAP. This CDR3 is CASALGQGTSYEQYF. The DNA of the CDR3 is TGTGCTAGTGCCCTGGGACAGGGTACCTCCTACGAGCAGTACTTC.

V is TRBV3-1 (or the pseudogene TRBV3-2) and J is TRBJ2-5, with 8 positions matching TRBD1. J lost 5 bases, V lost 5 bases, and 13 bases had no gene match. CDR1 and CDR2 from the germline V gene are LGHDT and YNNKEL (reference sequence). The length of the CDR3 is 16 residues. The CDR3 region is CASSNGTGPAFETQYF. CDR3 bases: TGTGCCAGCAGCAATGGGACAGGCCCGGCCTTCGAGACCCAGTACTTC.

This chain links TRBV27 with TRBJ2-1; D assignment may be TRBD1 or TRBD2 (6 bases each). The V gene's germline CDR1 is MNHEY and CDR2 SMNVEV (reference sequence). V lost 3 bases, J lost 1 base, and 10 bases lay in between. This CDR3 contains 15 residues. The CDR3 DNA reads TGTGCCAGCAGTTTTGGGGGGCTGTCCTACAATGAGCAGTTCTTC. Protein product: CASSFGGLSYNEQFF.

The rearrangement uses TRBV7-9 and TRBJ1-1; TRBD1 agrees at 9 bases. The germline V gene has CDR1 SEHNR and CDR2 FQNEAQ (reference sequence). J was trimmed by 5 bases and V by 3 bases; bases with no gene match: 4. The CDR3 runs 14 residues. CDR3 in DNA: TGTGCCAGCAGCTTCCCGGGACAGGGTACTGAAGCTTTCTTT. This codes for CASSFPGQGTEAFF.

The chain recombines TRBV12-3 or TRBV12-4 with TRBJ2-3; D is unresolved. CDR3 length: 11 amino acids. Deletions cut 7 bases from V and 6 bases from J, with 8 bases between. DNA for the CDR3: TGTGCCAGCACGGATTGGGATACGCAGTATTTT. Protein product: CASTDWDTQYF.

The chain carries TRBV11-2 and TRBJ1-1; no reliable D call. This CDR3 spans 13 amino acids. CDR1 and CDR2 from the germline V gene are SGHAT and FQNNGV. Trimming removed 3 bases at V and 5 bases at J, with 10 bases between. CDR3 sequence: CASSFWGNTEAFF. CDR3 nucleotides: TGTGCCAGCAGCTTTTGGGGAAATACTGAAGCTTTCTTT.

The V gene is TRBV28, the J gene TRBJ2-2; D is unclear. The CDR3 sequence is 17 residues long. V lost 2 bases to trimming and J lost 1 base, with 14 bases between them. Per the germline V gene, CDR1 is MDHEN and CDR2 is SYDVKM. Here the CDR3 DNA reads TGTGCCAGCAGTTTAGCGTTGGGGAACGAGAACACCGGGGAGCTGTTTTTT. This sequence encodes CASSLALGNENTGELFF. The variable domain in full, with the rest retrieved from reference TRBV28 and TRBJ2-2, is DVKVTQSSRYLVKRTGEKVFLECVQDMDHENMFWYRQDPGLGLRLIYFSYDVKMKEKGDIPEGYSVSREKKERFSLILESASTNQTSMYLCASSLALGNENTGELFFGEGSRLTVL.

The chain employs TRBV3-1 (or the pseudogene TRBV3-2) and TRBJ2-7, with TRBD2 matching 14 bases. V shed 3 bases, J shed 3 bases, and the junction held 4 bases outside the gene matches. Germline CDR1 is LGHDT and CDR2 is YNNKEL (reference sequence). The CDR3 contains 16 residues. The CDR3 reads CASSHGLAGGFYEQYF. DNA for the CDR3: TGTGCCAGCAGCCACGGACTAGCGGGGGGCTTCTACGAGCAGTACTTC.

The rearrangement joins TRBV5-4 to TRBJ1-3; D uncertain. There are 13 residues in the CDR3. V shed 1 base and J shed 3 bases, with 5 bases lying between them. The germline CDR1 and CDR2 sequences are SGHNT and YYREEE (reference sequence). CDR3 DNA sequence: TGTGCCAGCAGCTTGTTTTATGGAAACACCATATATTTT. As protein: CASSLFYGNTIYF.

The chain has TRBV6-5 and TRBJ1-4, with D unclear. Germline V gene data show CDR1 as MNHEY and CDR2 as SVGAGI. V was clipped by 5 bases and J by 6 bases, with 13 bases between them. CDR3 length: 14 residues. CDR3 coding DNA: TGTGCCAGCAGTAAACAGAGGAACGATGAAAAACTGTTTTTT. It codes for CASSKQRNDEKLFF.

This chain joins TRBV2 and TRBJ2-2, with D possibly being TRBD1 or TRBD2 (5 bases each). The CDR3 loop spans 16 amino acids. V was pared by 2 bases and J by 5 bases, with 15 bases between. Germline V gives CDR1 SNHLY, CDR2 FYNNEI. CDR3 region: CASSETGGTGTGELFF. Here the CDR3 DNA reads TGTGCCAGCAGTGAAACAGGAGGAACGGGGACCGGGGAGCTGTTTTTT.

The genes are TRBV3-1 (or the pseudogene TRBV3-2) and TRBJ1-2, with TRBD1 matching over 9 bases. Germline V gene sequence: CDR1 LGHDT, CDR2 YNNKEL (reference sequence). V was clipped by 8 bases and J by 8 bases; unmatched bases: 12. The CDR3 has 14 residues. The CDR3 spells CASVTPGQGFGYTF. As DNA, the CDR3 is TGTGCCAGCGTAACCCCGGGACAGGGATTCGGCTACACCTTC.

V and J are TRBV7-2 and TRBJ1-1; 7 nucleotides line up with TRBD1. Germline V gene sequence: CDR1 SGHTA, CDR2 FQGNSA. The length of the CDR3 is 12 residues. Germline trimming cut 6 bases from V and 6 bases from J; bases unmatched to any gene: 4. The CDR3 is CASSHDRAEAFF. For the CDR3, the DNA is TGTGCCAGCAGTCACGACAGGGCTGAAGCTTTCTTT.

V usage is TRBV28 and J usage is TRBJ2-4; perhaps D is TRBD1 or TRBD2 (5 bases each). With 2 bases removed from V and 5 bases from J, the gap between germline ends came to 10 bases. CDR1 and CDR2 from the germline V gene are MDHEN and SYDVKM. This CDR3 is 14 amino acids long. The CDR3 DNA sequence: TGTGCCAGCAGTTTACGGGGCCCACAAAACATTCAGTACTTC. Translated, it gives CASSLRGPQNIQYF.

This chain connects TRBV9 to TRBJ2-7; weak D call: TRBD2 (6 bases). The CDR3 sequence is 14 residues long. Trimming took off 3 bases at V and 2 bases at J, with 12 bases between the two ends. Germline values: CDR1 SGDLS, CDR2 YYNGEE. The CDR3 sequence: CASSGRGKTYEQYF. CDR3 nucleotide sequence: TGTGCCAGCAGCGGACGGGGGAAAACCTACGAGCAGTACTTC. Complete variable domain (other parts from reference TRBV9 and TRBJ2-7): DSGVTQTPKHLITATGQRVTLRCSPRSGDLSVYWYQQSLDQGLQFLIQYYNGEERAKGNILERFSAQQFPDLHSELNLSSLELGDSALYFCASSGRGKTYEQYFGPGTRLTVT.